Included here is one T cell receptor (beta chain) sequence, with context. With 3 bases removed from V and 0 bases from J, the gap between germline ends came to 8 bases. This CDR3 is 14 amino acids long. CDR1 and CDR2 (germline): ENHRY, SYGVKD. Alongside a J-beta primer mix, a sample-barcoded 5' primer served in a second PCR lasting about 7 to 11 cycles. In TCRdb, the 5' RACE reads were re-called with MiXCR into one record per CDR3 protein. This sample has about 580,000 distinct CDR3 sequences, with roughly 43% found just once. Researchers collected ten milliliters of peripheral blood from every single donor. The sample is drawn from a study of blood T cells in healthy people across ages. Looking at the study overall: Using template switching, researchers captured about one barcoded beta molecule for each two T cells.

This sequence joins TRBV10-3 and TRBJ1-1; TRBD1 is a possible D gene (5 bases). The sequencing sample was made of blood. The TCR sequence derives from a man aged 80 or over in good health. In DNA, the CDR3 is TGTGCCATCAGTGATGGGGGGATGAACACTGAAGCTTTCTTT. Translated: CAISDGGMNTEAFF.